Reported below is one T cell receptor (beta chain). Germline V CDR1 and CDR2: MNHNY, SVGAGI (reference sequence). The CDR3 runs 15 residues. Trimming cost V 2 bases and J 0 bases, with 8 bases left between them. The sample is drawn from a study of blood T cell repertoires in COVID-19. The overall study: Material from acute and convalescent COVID-19 was sourced from the United States, Italy and Spain. Sample material is recorded as cDNA or gDNA derived from T cells, B-cell-depleted T cells, or PBMCs.

The authors' processing: Reference gene primer amplification yielded estimated nucleated cell counts. Repertoires were generated with immunoSEQ multiplex PCR, while TCRdb's copy carries only in-frame clones and drops some. V and J calls and clone size are as listed in that table; D and trimming were resolved from the DNA. Altogether 350,000 or so clones are present, about 90% being singletons, with the ten largest covering approximately 7%. Material for sequencing was peripheral blood. This chain connects TRBV6-6 to TRBJ2-1, with TRBD1 as a possible D gene (6 bases). The clonotype was recovered from a man between 18 and 35 years old with active or convalescent COVID-19. DNA for the CDR3: TGTGCCAGCAGTTACATACAGGGCTCCTACAATGAGCAGTTCTTC. Translation: CASSYIQGSYNEQFF.